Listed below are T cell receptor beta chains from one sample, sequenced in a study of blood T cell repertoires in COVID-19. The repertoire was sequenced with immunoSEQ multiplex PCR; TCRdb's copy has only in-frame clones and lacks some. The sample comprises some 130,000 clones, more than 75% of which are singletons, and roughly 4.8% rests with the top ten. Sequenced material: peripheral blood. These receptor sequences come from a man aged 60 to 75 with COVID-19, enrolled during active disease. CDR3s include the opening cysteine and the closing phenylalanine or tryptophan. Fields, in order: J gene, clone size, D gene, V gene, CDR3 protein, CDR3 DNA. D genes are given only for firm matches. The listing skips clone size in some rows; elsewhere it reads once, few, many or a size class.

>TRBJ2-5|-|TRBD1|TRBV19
CASSSGTGGYETQYF
TGTGCCAGTAGTTCTGGGACAGGGGGCTATGAGACCCAGTACTTC
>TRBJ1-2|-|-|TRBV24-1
CATSDLRSGYGYTF
TGTGCCACCAGTGATTTGCGTTCGGGCTATGGCTACACCTTC
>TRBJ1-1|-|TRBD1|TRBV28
CAIVDRGPNTEAFF
TGTGCCATCGTCGACAGGGGGCCGAACACTGAAGCTTTCTTT
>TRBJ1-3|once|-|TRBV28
CASSQGIFSGNTIYF
TGTGCCAGCAGTCAGGGTATATTTTCCGGAAACACCATATATTTT
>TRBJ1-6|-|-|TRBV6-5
CASSYSTAQGYSPLHF
TGTGCCAGCAGTTACTCGACAGCGCAGGGCTATTCACCCCTCCACTTT
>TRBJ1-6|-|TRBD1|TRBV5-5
CASGQRQGEINSPLHF
TGTGCCAGCGGCCAGAGACAGGGGGAGATTAATTCACCCCTCCACTTT
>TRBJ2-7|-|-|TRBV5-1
CASQGGVGSYEQYF
TGCGCCAGCCAGGGGGGAGTGGGCTCCTACGAGCAGTACTTC
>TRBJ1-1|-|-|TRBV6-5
CASSRTGNTEAFF
TGTGCCAGCAGCCGAACAGGGAACACTGAAGCTTTCTTT
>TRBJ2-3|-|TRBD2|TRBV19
CGLAGVVGDTQYF
TGTGGATTAGCGGGAGTAGTAGGAGATACGCAGTATTTT
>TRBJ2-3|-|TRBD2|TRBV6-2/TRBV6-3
CASSLGLGGTDTQYF
TGTGCCAGCAGTTTGGGACTAGGTGGCACAGATACGCAGTATTTT
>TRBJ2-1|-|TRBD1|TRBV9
CASSVAGQGAEQFF
TGTGCCAGCAGCGTAGCAGGGCAGGGGGCTGAGCAGTTCTTC
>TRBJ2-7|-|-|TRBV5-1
CASSLDGSLSYEQYF
TGCGCCAGCAGCTTGGACGGGAGTCTCTCCTACGAGCAGTACTTC
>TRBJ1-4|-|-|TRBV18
CASSPRRAENNEKLFF
TGTGCCAGCTCACCAAGGCGGGCAGAAAATAATGAAAAACTGTTTTTT
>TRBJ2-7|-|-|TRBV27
CASSLPQGLSYEQYF
TGTGCCAGCAGTTTACCACAGGGTCTTTCCTACGAGCAGTACTTC
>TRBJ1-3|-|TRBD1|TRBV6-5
CASSYSLPDRGSAIYF
TGTGCCAGCAGTTACTCGCTTCCGGACAGGGGTAGCGCCATATATTTT
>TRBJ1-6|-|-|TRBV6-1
CASSEETGGNSPLHF
TGTGCCAGCAGTGAAGAAACGGGGGGGAATTCACCCCTCCACTTT
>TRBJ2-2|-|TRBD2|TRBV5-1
CASSLLAGATGELFF
TGCGCCAGCAGCTTATTAGCGGGAGCCACCGGGGAGCTGTTTTTT
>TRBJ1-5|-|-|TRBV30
CAWSKGSRGGNQPQHF
TGTGCCTGGAGCAAGGGTTCCAGGGGCGGCAATCAGCCCCAGCATTTT
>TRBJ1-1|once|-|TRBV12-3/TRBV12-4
CASSPYRGTEAFF
TGTGCCAGCAGTCCATACCGGGGCACTGAAGCTTTCTTT
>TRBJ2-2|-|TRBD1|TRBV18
CASSQRTGITGELFF
TGTGCCAGCTCACAACGGACAGGGATTACCGGGGAGCTGTTTTTT
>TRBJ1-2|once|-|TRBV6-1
CASSDSFYGYTF
TGTGCCAGCAGTGATTCCTTCTATGGCTACACCTTC
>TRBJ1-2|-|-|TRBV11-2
CASSRAAEANYGYTF
TGTGCCAGCAGCCGTGCGGCTGAGGCTAACTATGGCTACACCTTC
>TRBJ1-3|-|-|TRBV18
CASSPQTGFSGNTIYF
TGTGCCAGCTCACCGCAGACAGGCTTCTCTGGAAACACCATATATTTT
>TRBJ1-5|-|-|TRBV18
CASSPATNSNQPQHF
TGTGCCAGCTCACCTGCGACAAATAGCAATCAGCCCCAGCATTTT
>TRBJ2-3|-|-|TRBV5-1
CASSFSGASTDTQYF
TGCGCCAGCAGCTTTAGCGGAGCCAGCACAGATACGCAGTATTTT
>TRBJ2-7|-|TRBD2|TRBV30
CAWSVPRPRTSKSYEQYF
TGTGCCTGGAGTGTACCCCGACCAAGGACTAGCAAATCCTACGAGCAGTACTTC
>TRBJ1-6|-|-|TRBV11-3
CASSLGGGSPLHF
TGTGCCAGCAGCTTGGGAGGTGGGTCACCCCTCCACTTT
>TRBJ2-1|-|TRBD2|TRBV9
CASSVDRGAYNEQFF
TGTGCCAGCAGCGTAGACCGGGGGGCCTACAATGAGCAGTTCTTC
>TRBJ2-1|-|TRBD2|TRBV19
CASSRLSSGRARNEQFF
TGTGCCAGTAGCCGCCTGTCTAGCGGGAGGGCCCGGAATGAGCAGTTCTTC
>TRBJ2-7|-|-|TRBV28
CASRSIQGEQYF
TGTGCCAGCAGATCGATACAGGGCGAGCAGTACTTC
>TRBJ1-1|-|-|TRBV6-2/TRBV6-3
CASSYEGWDYTEAFF
TGTGCCAGCAGTTACGAAGGTTGGGACTACACTGAAGCTTTCTTT
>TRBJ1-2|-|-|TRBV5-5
CASSLPGTPADTF
TGTGCCAGCAGTCTCCCGGGAACTCCAGCGGACACCTTC
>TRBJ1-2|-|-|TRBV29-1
CSVEEQANYGYTF
TGCAGCGTTGAAGAACAAGCTAACTATGGCTACACCTTC
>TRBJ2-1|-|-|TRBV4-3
CASSHGRRTTDSSYNEQFF
TGCGCCAGCAGCCATGGCAGGCGGACCACTGACAGCTCCTACAATGAGCAGTTCTTC
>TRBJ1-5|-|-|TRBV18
CASSPGQRDQPQHF
TGTGCCAGCTCACCTGGACAGCGAGATCAGCCCCAGCATTTT
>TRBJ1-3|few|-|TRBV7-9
CASTDINSGNTIYF
TGTGCCAGCACCGACATAAACTCTGGAAACACCATATATTTT
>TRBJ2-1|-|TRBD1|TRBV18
CASSPQTGGDEQFF
TGTGCCAGCTCACCGCAAACAGGGGGAGATGAGCAGTTCTTC
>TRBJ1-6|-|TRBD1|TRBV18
CASSPPGQDYSPLHF
TGTGCCAGCTCACCACCGGGACAGGATTACTCACCCCTCCACTTT
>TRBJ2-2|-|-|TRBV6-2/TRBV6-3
CASSSPPEAKPGELFF
TGTGCCAGCAGTTCCCCCCCAGAAGCGAAGCCCGGGGAGCTGTTTTTT
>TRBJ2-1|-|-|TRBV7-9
CASSPNPAIRGEQFF
TGTGCCAGCAGCCCTAATCCCGCTATTCGTGGTGAGCAGTTCTTC
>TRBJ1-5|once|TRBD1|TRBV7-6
CASSSETGGLNQPQHF
TGTGCCAGCAGCTCCGAGACAGGGGGGCTCAATCAACCCCAGCATTTT
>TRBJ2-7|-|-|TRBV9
CASSPDRIPYEQYF
TGTGCCAGCAGCCCCGACAGAATACCCTACGAGCAGTACTTC
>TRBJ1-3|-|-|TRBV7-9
CASSLVGTSGNTIYF
TGTGCCAGCAGCTTAGTGGGCACCTCTGGAAACACCATATATTTT
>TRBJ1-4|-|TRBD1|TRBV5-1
CASSLDRGQKLFF
TGCGCCAGCAGCTTGGACAGGGGTCAAAAACTGTTTTTT
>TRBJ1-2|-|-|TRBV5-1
CASSLALQGLNYGYTF
TGCGCCAGCAGCTTGGCCTTACAGGGCCTTAACTATGGCTACACCTTC
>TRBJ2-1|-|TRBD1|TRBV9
CASSPGQGSYNEQFF
TGTGCCAGCAGCCCGGGACAGGGCTCCTACAATGAGCAGTTCTTC
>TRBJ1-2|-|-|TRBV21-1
CASSPQDRGGYGYTF
TGTGCCAGCAGCCCCCAGGACAGGGGTGGCTATGGCTACACCTTC
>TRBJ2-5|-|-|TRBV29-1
CSLGLGETQYF
TGCAGCCTCGGTCTCGGAGAGACCCAGTACTTC
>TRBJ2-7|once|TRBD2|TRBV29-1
CSVGGSISYEQYF
TGCAGCGTTGGCGGGAGTATTTCCTACGAGCAGTACTTC
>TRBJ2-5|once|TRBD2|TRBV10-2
CASSDISGTSQETQYF
TGCGCCAGCAGTGATATCTCGGGGACTAGTCAAGAGACCCAGTACTTC
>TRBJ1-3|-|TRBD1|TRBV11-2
CASSTLRGISGNTIYF
TGTGCCAGCAGCACACTCAGGGGGATATCTGGAAACACCATATATTTT
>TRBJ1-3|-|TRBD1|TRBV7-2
CASSPETGEAGNTIYF
TGTGCCAGCAGCCCCGAGACAGGGGAGGCTGGAAACACCATATATTTT
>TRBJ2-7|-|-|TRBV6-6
CASRPKGGQSYEQYF
TGTGCCAGCAGACCCAAGGGGGGGCAATCCTACGAGCAGTACTTC
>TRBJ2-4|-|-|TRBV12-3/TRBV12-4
CASSFRTVIQYF
TGTGCCAGCAGTTTTAGGACAGTCATTCAGTACTTC
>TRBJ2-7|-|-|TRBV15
CATSRSLGMSYEQYF
TGTGCCACCAGCAGAAGCCTAGGAATGTCCTACGAGCAGTACTTC
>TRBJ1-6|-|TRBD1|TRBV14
CASSEGRGLLPLHF
TGTGCCAGCAGCGAGGGCAGGGGGCTCCTACCCCTCCACTTT